Listed here are 21 T cell receptor beta chains from one sample, sequenced in a study of blood T cell repertoires in COVID-19. Measured with immunoSEQ multiplex PCR; TCRdb has only the in-frame clones, and not every one. The profile shows some 170,000 clones, approximately 90% of them singletons. Sequenced: peripheral blood. These receptors originate from a woman between 50 and 59 years old with acute or convalescent COVID-19.

This rearrangement joins TRBV5-6 to TRBJ2-2, with TRBD2 as a possible D gene (6 bases). CDR1 is SGHDT and CDR2 is YYEEEE in the germline V gene. V gave up 4 bases and J gave up 5 bases, with 15 bases separating them. The length of the CDR3 is 15 residues. Here the CDR3 DNA reads TGTGCCAGCAGCGGGGACGGGGGTAATACCGGGGAGCTGTTTTTT. Translation gives CASSGDGGNTGELFF.

The table lists this clone with a few counts. The chain joins TRBV27 to TRBJ1-4; 10 bases fit TRBD1. Per the germline V gene, CDR1 is MNHEY and CDR2 is SMNVEV (reference sequence). Trimming at V came to 2 bases and at J to 5 bases, leaving 8 bases not matched to a gene. The CDR3 loop spans 17 amino acids. The chain's CDR3 is CASSLRGTGEGNEKLFF. In DNA form, the CDR3 reads TGTGCCAGCAGTTTAAGAGGGACAGGGGAGGGGAATGAAAAACTGTTTTTT.

The chain employs TRBV6-4 and TRBJ1-2, with 7 bases fitting TRBD1. The CDR3 has 15 amino acids. Germline loops: CDR1 MRHNA, CDR2 SNTAGT. V dropped 0 bases and J dropped 5; count of bases not matched to a gene: 6. The CDR3 region has the DNA TGTGCCAGCAGTGACTCGGCGGGGACAGCTTATGGCTACACCTTC. The encoded protein is CASSDSAGTAYGYTF.

The DNA of the CDR3 is TGTGCCAGCAGCTTCAGCAGGATAAACACCGGGGAGCTGTTTTTT. This sequence encodes CASSFSRINTGELFF. This chain uses TRBV7-2 with TRBJ2-2; no definite D call. The CDR3 totals 15 residues. Germline lookup yields CDR1 SGHTA and CDR2 FQGNSA. V gave up 3 bases and J gave up 2 bases, with 10 bases separating them.

The chain joins TRBV4-3 to TRBJ1-2, with D perhaps matching TRBD1 (6 bases). Germline V CDR1 and CDR2: LGHNA, YSLEER. Trimming stripped 0 bases from V and 4 bases from J, with 9 bases between. This CDR3 comprises 14 residues. The CDR3 DNA sequence: TGCGCCAGCAGCCAAGAGACAGGACCCTATGGCTACACCTTC. This translates into CASSQETGPYGYTF.

The J gene is TRBJ2-5, the V gene TRBV10-3; 10 bases are a match to TRBD1. V dropped 11 bases and J dropped 4; count of bases not matched to a gene: 16. Germline V gives CDR1 ENHRY, CDR2 SYGVKD. This CDR3 is built from 16 residues. CDR3 residues: CALFCGTGEEGETQYF. CDR3 nucleotides: TGTGCCCTCTTTTGTGGGACAGGGGAGGAAGGAGAGACCCAGTACTTC.

This chain uses TRBV24-1 with TRBJ2-1, with no clear D. This CDR3 has 13 amino acids. V was shortened by 3 bases and J by 3 bases, with 5 bases between the two germline ends. Germline V gene lookup returns CDR1 KGHDR and CDR2 SFDVKD. The CDR3: CATSDRHYNEQFF. The CDR3 nucleotides read TGTGCCACCAGTGATCGACACTACAATGAGCAGTTCTTC.

Here the CDR3 DNA reads TGTGCCAGCAGTCCTTTTGCGGGCAATTCACCCCTCCACTTT. This codes for CASSPFAGNSPLHF. The genes are TRBV27 and TRBJ1-6, with D hard to call. V was pared by 5 bases and J by 7 bases, with 12 bases between. The CDR3 has 14 amino acids. Looked up from germline, CDR1 is MNHEY and CDR2 is SMNVEV (reference sequence).

In this sample, this clone turned up a few times. The J gene is TRBJ2-5, the V gene TRBV7-9; D gene uncertain. This CDR3 has 13 amino acids. Germline V lookup: CDR1 SEHNR, CDR2 FQNEAQ (reference sequence). V lost 1 base to trimming and J lost 5 bases, with 8 bases between them. The CDR3 DNA sequence: TGTGCCAGCAGCTTAGTAAACGGGGAGACCCAGTACTTC. As protein: CASSLVNGETQYF. The full variable domain, rest sourced from reference TRBV7-9 and TRBJ2-5, is DTGVSQNPRHKITKRGQNVTFRCDPISEHNRLYWYRQTLGQGPEFLTYFQNEAQLEKSRLLSDRFSAERPKGSFSTLEIQRTEQGDSAMYLCASSLVNGETQYFGPGTRLLVL.

The chain is built from TRBV24-1 and TRBJ1-2, with TRBD1 matching 8 bases. Per the germline V gene, CDR1 is KGHDR and CDR2 is SFDVKD. The CDR3 runs 13 residues. V shed 4 bases and J 8 bases; nucleotides not matched to a gene: 5. The CDR3 loop is CATSDSGGLGYTF. CDR3 bases: TGTGCCACCAGTGACTCAGGGGGCCTGGGCTACACCTTC.

This clone showed up just once. V usage is TRBV3-1 (or the pseudogene TRBV3-2) and J usage is TRBJ2-3; a possible D gene is TRBD1 (7 bases). Trimming pared 2 bases from V and 2 bases from J, leaving 20 bases between. The CDR3 has 18 amino acids. CDR1 and CDR2 from the germline V gene are LGHDT and YNNKEL (reference sequence). The CDR3 loop reads CASSQSWRGPPFTDTQYF. CDR3 nucleotides: TGTGCCAGCAGCCAATCATGGAGGGGGCCCCCCTTCACAGATACGCAGTATTTT.

V and J are TRBV7-6 and TRBJ2-5; D unclear. V was shortened by 5 bases and J by 5 bases, with 18 bases between the two germline ends. Germline V gene lookup returns CDR1 SGHVS and CDR2 FNYEAQ. The CDR3 covers 15 residues. CDR3 nucleotide sequence: TGTGCCAGCAGCCCTAGAGGCACTGCCTCGGAGACCCAGTACTTC. This translates into CASSPRGTASETQYF.

CDR3 amino acids: CSVRGAANYGYTF. In DNA form, the CDR3 reads TGCAGCGTTCGTGGGGCGGCCAACTATGGCTACACCTTC. The chain links TRBV29-1 to TRBJ1-2; perhaps TRBD1 as D (5 bases). The germline CDR1 and CDR2 sequences are SQVTM and ANQGSEA. The CDR3 runs to 13 residues. V was pared by 5 bases and J by 2 bases, with 12 bases between.

This chain joins TRBV7-2 and TRBJ2-1, with 14 bases aligning to TRBD2. Per germline, CDR1 SGHTA and CDR2 FQGNSA. The CDR3 sequence is 15 residues long. The trim removed 6 bases at V and 7 bases at J, leaving 5 bases unmatched. The CDR3 loop is CASRPTSGRVNEQFF. The CDR3 nucleotides are TGTGCCAGCAGGCCGACTAGCGGGAGGGTTAATGAGCAGTTCTTC.

The chain couples TRBV7-2 to TRBJ1-3; tentative D call: TRBD1 (6 bases). The V end was cut by 5 bases, the J end by 1 base, with 12 bases between. The CDR3 length is 15 residues. In germline, CDR1 is SGHTA, CDR2 FQGNSA. The chain's CDR3 is CASSPRGQSGNTIYF. CDR3 coding DNA: TGTGCCAGCAGCCCCCGAGGACAGTCTGGAAACACCATATATTTT.

V gene TRBV5-6 combines with J gene TRBJ2-5; D might be TRBD1 (5 bases). Germline CDR1 reads SGHDT; CDR2 reads YYEEEE. Trimming cost V 0 bases and J 1 base, with 13 bases left between them. This CDR3 is built from 16 residues. CDR3 residues: CASSLGVNRFQETQYF. The CDR3 DNA follows: TGTGCCAGCAGCTTGGGGGTGAACAGGTTCCAAGAGACCCAGTACTTC.

V gene TRBV4-3 combines with J gene TRBJ1-2; 8 nucleotides match TRBD1. Trimming at V came to 4 bases and at J to 4 bases, leaving 5 bases not matched to a gene. Germline V lookup: CDR1 LGHNA, CDR2 YSLEER. CDR3 length: 14 amino acids. CDR3 sequence reads: CASSRQGQGYGYTF. CDR3 coding DNA: TGCGCCAGCAGCCGGCAAGGACAGGGCTATGGCTACACCTTC.

This rearrangement joins TRBV6-2 or TRBV6-3 to TRBJ2-7, with a tentative D call TRBD1 (6 bases). V was cut by 0 bases and J by 1 base, with 7 bases left in between. The CDR3 runs 14 residues. CDR1 MNHEY and CDR2 SVGEGT come from the germline V gene. DNA of the CDR3: TGTGCCAGCAGTTACTCAGACAGGTCCTACGAGCAGTACTTC. Translation gives CASSYSDRSYEQYF.

The rearrangement uses TRBV25-1 and TRBJ1-2; TRBD1 agrees at 7 bases. The ends lost 3 bases at V and 4 bases at J; junction bases unmatched: 5. Germline V gene data show CDR1 as MGHDK and CDR2 as SYGVNS. This CDR3 region has 14 residues. The CDR3 DNA follows: TGTGCCAGCAGTGACCCCCGGGACAGCTATGGCTACACCTTC. Protein: CASSDPRDSYGYTF.

In its sample, this clone was seen once. This chain connects TRBV21-1 to TRBJ1-2; TRBD1, the table's D call, was not compared with the DNA. TRBV21-1 is a recognized pseudogene. CDR3 length: 18 amino acids. CDR3 bases: TGTGCCAGCAGCAGTTTCCCGGGACAGGAGCCCTTCCTCTATGGCTACACCTTC. It codes for CASSSFPGQEPFLYGYTF.

This clone showed up just a few times. The chain links TRBV5-8 to TRBJ1-5; 7 positions match TRBD1. The germline V gene encodes CDR1 SGHTS and CDR2 YDEGEE. V was pared by 4 bases and J by 0 bases, with 4 bases of the junction left unmatched. This CDR3 region has 15 residues. Here the CDR3 reads CASSRGTASNQPQHF. In DNA, the CDR3 is TGTGCCAGCAGCCGAGGGACAGCTAGCAATCAGCCCCAGCATTTT. The complete variable domain, with remaining parts taken from reference TRBV5-8 and TRBJ1-5, reads EAGVTQSPTHLIKTRGQQATLRCSPISGHTSVYWYQQALGLGLQFLLWYDEGEERNRGNFPPRFSGRQFPNYSSELNVNALELEDSALYLCASSRGTASNQPQHFGDGTRLSIL.